This TCR beta chain was captured by sequencing in a study of cytomegalovirus exposure and HLA in healthy donors. 60 Vbeta and 13 Jbeta primers were used in PCR. Generated by immunoSEQ multiplex PCR, the TCRdb table keeps only in-frame clones and is missing some. Here the sample spans about 100,000 clones, about three quarters being singletons. The CDR3 has 11 amino acids. Germline assignment: CDR1 MGHDK and CDR2 SYGVNS. The V gene lost 2 bases and the J gene lost 9 bases, with 8 bases spanning the gap. A few counts support this clone. This sequence originates from a male donor in good health and CMV-seropositive. The chain employs TRBV25-1 and TRBJ2-7, with a possible D match to TRBD1 (6 bases). Sequencing was carried out using PBMCs. The DNA for the CDR3 is TGTGCCAGCAGTGAAAGGGGGTGGCAGTACTTC. As protein: CASSERGWQYF.